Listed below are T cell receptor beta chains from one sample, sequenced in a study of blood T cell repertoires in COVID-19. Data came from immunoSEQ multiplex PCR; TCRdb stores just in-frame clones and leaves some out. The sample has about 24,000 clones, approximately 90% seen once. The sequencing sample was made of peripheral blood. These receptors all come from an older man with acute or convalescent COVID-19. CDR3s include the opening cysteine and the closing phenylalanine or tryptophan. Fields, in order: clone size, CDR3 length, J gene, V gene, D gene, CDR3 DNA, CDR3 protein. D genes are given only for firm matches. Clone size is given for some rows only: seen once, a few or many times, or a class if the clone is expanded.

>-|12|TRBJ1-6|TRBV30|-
TGTGCCTGGAGCTATCATAATTCACCCCTCCACTTT
CAWSYHNSPLHF
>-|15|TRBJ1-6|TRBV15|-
TGTGCCACCAGCAGGAACAGGGCCCTGGGGTCACCCCTCCACTTT
CATSRNRALGSPLHF
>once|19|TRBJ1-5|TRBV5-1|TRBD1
TGCGCCAGCAGCCCCCTTGACAGGGGACAGCGTGGTAGCAATCAGCCCCAGCATTTT
CASSPLDRGQRGSNQPQHF
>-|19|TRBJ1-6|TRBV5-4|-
TGTGCCAGCAGCTTGGATCTGGGACAACCAAGCTCCTATAATTCACCCCTCCACTTT
CASSLDLGQPSSYNSPLHF
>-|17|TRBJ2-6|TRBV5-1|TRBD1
TGCGCCAGCAGCGGATCTACAGGGGGCGCTGGGGCCAACGTCCTGACTTTC
CASSGSTGGAGANVLTF
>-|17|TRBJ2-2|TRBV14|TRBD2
TGTGCCAGCAGCCAACCTGGACTAGCGGGGAACACCGGGGAGCTGTTTTTT
CASSQPGLAGNTGELFF
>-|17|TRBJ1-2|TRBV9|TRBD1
TGTGCCAGCAGCGCCGGACAGGGAATTTCGGCTAACTATGGCTACACCTTC
CASSAGQGISANYGYTF
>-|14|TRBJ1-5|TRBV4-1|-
TGCGCCAGCAGCCTAGCCCATAGCAATCAGCCCCAGCATTTT
CASSLAHSNQPQHF
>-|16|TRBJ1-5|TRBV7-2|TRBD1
TGTGCCAGCAGCTTAGTCGGGACAGGGGGCGGTCAGCCCCAGCATTTT
CASSLVGTGGGQPQHF
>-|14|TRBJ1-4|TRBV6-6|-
TGTGCCAGCGAAAGAGGCAGCACTAATGAAAAACTGTTTTTT
CASERGSTNEKLFF
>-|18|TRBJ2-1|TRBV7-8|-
TGTGCCAGCAGCTTAGAGGGGAGGCTAGCAGGGCTCTACAATGAGCAGTTCTTC
CASSLEGRLAGLYNEQFF
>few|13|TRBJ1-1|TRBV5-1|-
TGCGCCAGCAGCTTCGAGGGAAGGACTGAAGCTTTCTTT
CASSFEGRTEAFF
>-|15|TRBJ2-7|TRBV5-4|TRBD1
TGTGCCAGCAGCTTGGATCAGGGGGCCTCCTACGAGCAGTACTTC
CASSLDQGASYEQYF
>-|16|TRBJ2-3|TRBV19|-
TGTGCCAGTACCCCCTCGGGAAGGAGTGGCACAGATACGCAGTATTTT
CASTPSGRSGTDTQYF
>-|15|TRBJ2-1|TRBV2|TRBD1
TGTGCCAGCAGTCTCCCGGGACAGGGAATCAGTGAGCAGTTCTTC
CASSLPGQGISEQFF
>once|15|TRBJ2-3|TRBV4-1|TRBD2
TGCGCCAGCAGGTCTCCGGGACTAGCGACAGATACGCAGTATTTT
CASRSPGLATDTQYF
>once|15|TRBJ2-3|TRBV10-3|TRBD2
TGTGCCATCAGTGTCCCCGGGGGGGGAACAGATACGCAGTATTTT
CAISVPGGGTDTQYF
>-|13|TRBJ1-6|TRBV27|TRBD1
TGTGCCAGCGTAGGACAGGGGAATTCACCCCTCCACTTT
CASVGQGNSPLHF
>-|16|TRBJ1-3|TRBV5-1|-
TGCGCCAGCAGCCTTACGGGGGGATCTAATGGAAACACCATATATTTT
CASSLTGGSNGNTIYF
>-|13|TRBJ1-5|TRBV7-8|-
TGTGCCAGCAGCTCGGGTATCAATCAGCCCCAGCATTTT
CASSSGINQPQHF
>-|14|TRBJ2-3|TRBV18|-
TGTGCCAGCTCACAAGGGACTAGCACAGATACGCAGTATTTT
CASSQGTSTDTQYF
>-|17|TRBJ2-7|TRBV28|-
TGTGCCAGCAGCCAATGGATTATTGCGGGGCTAGGCTACGAGCAGTACTTC
CASSQWIIAGLGYEQYF
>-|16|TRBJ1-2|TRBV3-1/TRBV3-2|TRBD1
TGTGCCAGCAGCCAGACTGACAGGGGCCCCGGTTATGGCTACACCTTC
CASSQTDRGPGYGYTF
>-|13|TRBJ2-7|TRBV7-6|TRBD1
TGTGCCAGCAGCTTGGGACAGGGAGACGAGCAGTACTTC
CASSLGQGDEQYF
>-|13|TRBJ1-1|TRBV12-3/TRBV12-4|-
TGTGCCAGCAAGGGGCAGGCCTTCACTGAAGCTTTCTTT
CASKGQAFTEAFF
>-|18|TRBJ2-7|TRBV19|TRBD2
TGTGCCAGTACCCCCGGGGTTTGGACTAGCGGGAGCTCCTACGAGCAGTACTTC
CASTPGVWTSGSSYEQYF
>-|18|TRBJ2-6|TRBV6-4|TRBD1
TGTGCCAGCAGTGACACCGGACAGGTCCGCTCTGGGGCCAACGTCCTGACTTTC
CASSDTGQVRSGANVLTF
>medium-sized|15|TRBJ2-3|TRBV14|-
TGTGCCAGCAGCCCCCTGACTAGATCTACAGATACGCAGTATTTT
CASSPLTRSTDTQYF
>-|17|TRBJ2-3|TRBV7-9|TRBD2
TGTGCCAGCAGCTTGAGATGGGGGACTAGCTTCACAGATACGCAGTATTTT
CASSLRWGTSFTDTQYF
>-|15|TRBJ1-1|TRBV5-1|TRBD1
TGCGCCAGCAGCGCACCGGGACAGTTGAACACTGAAGCTTTCTTT
CASSAPGQLNTEAFF
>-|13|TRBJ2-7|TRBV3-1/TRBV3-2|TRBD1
TGTGCCAGCAGCCCCGGGACAGTCTACGAGCAGTACTTC
CASSPGTVYEQYF
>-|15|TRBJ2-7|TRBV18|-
TGTGCCAGCTCAGGGTCGGGGAGTCGGGGTTACGAGCAGTACTTC
CASSGSGSRGYEQYF
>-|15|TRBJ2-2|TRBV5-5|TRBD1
TGTGCCAGCAGCGTGACAGGGGGTATAACCGGGGAGCTGTTTTTT
CASSVTGGITGELFF
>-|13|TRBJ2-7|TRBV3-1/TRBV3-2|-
TGTGCCAGCAGGGACGGGAGCTCCTACGAGCAGTACTTC
CASRDGSSYEQYF
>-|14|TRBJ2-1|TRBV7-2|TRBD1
TGTGCCAGCACCCCGGGACAGGGCTACAATGAGCAGTTCTTC
CASTPGQGYNEQFF
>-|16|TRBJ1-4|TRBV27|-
TGTGCCAGCAGCCAGGGTGGGAGGGGGACTAATGAAAAACTGTTTTTT
CASSQGGRGTNEKLFF
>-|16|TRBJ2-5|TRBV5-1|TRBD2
TGCGCCAGCAGCTTACAGACTAGCGGGACACAAGAGACCCAGTACTTC
CASSLQTSGTQETQYF
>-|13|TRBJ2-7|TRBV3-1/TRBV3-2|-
TGTGCCAGCAGCCAATCCATAGCCTACGAGCAGTACTTC
CASSQSIAYEQYF
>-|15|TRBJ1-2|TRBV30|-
TGTGCCTGGAAAGATACGGCAGGGTGGAACTATGGCTACACCTTC
CAWKDTAGWNYGYTF
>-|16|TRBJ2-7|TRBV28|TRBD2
TGTGCCAGCAGTTTAGCCGGTTTCGGCGGGGGCTACGAGCAGTACTTC
CASSLAGFGGGYEQYF
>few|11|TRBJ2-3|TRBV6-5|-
TGTGCCAGCAGCCCCAAACGGGCGCAGTATTTT
CASSPKRAQYF
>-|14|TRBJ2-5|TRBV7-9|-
TGTGCCAGCAGTCCAGGCCCATGGTACGAGACCCAGTACTTC
CASSPGPWYETQYF
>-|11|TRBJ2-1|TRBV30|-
TGTGCCTGGTCTATCAACAATGAGCAGTTCTTC
CAWSINNEQFF
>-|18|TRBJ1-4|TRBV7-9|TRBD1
TGTGCCAGCAGCAGGGACAGGGGGCGACTTGCAACTAATGAAAAACTGTTTTTT
CASSRDRGRLATNEKLFF
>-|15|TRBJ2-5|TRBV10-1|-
TGCGCCAGCAGTGACCGACAGCCCACCAAAGAGACCCAGTACTTC
CASSDRQPTKETQYF
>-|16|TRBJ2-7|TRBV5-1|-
TGCGCCAGCAGCTTGGGTTCGGGCGGGATAGGCTACGAGCAGTACTTC
CASSLGSGGIGYEQYF
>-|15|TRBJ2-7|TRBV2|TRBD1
TGTGCCAGCAGGACCTTACAGGGGATCGCCTACGAGCAGTACTTC
CASRTLQGIAYEQYF
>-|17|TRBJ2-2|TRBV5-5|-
TGTGCCAGCAGCTCAATAGCTGCTTTGGGTAACACCGGGGAGCTGTTTTTT
CASSSIAALGNTGELFF
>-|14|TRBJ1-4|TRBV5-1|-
TGCGCCAGCAGCTTGAGTCAGGGGACTGAAAAACTGTTTTTT
CASSLSQGTEKLFF
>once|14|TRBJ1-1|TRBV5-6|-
TGTGCCAGCTTAGAAATCGGGGAGAACACTGAAGCTTTCTTT
CASLEIGENTEAFF
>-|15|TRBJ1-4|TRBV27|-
TGTGCCAGCAGCTACAGGGTGGCAACTAATGAAAAACTGTTTTTT
CASSYRVATNEKLFF
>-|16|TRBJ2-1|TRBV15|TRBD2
TGTGCCACCAGCAGAGGTGGACTAGCGGGAGCTCATGAGCAGTTCTTC
CATSRGGLAGAHEQFF
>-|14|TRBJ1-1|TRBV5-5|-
TGTGCCAGCAGCTTAGAGGGTCTTTGGGCTGAAGCTTTCTTT
CASSLEGLWAEAFF
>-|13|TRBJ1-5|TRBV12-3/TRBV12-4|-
TGTGCCAGCAGTTTCCGGGGAAATCAGCCCCAGCATTTT
CASSFRGNQPQHF
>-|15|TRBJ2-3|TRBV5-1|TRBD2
TGCGCCAGCAGCCCGGCGGGGGGGAGCACAGATACGCAGTATTTT
CASSPAGGSTDTQYF
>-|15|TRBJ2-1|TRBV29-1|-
TGCAGCTCTTGGCAAAAAAGGACGGGGGACAATGAGCAGTTCTTC
CSSWQKRTGDNEQFF
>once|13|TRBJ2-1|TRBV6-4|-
TGTGCCAGCAGTGACTCTGGAGGGAATGAGCAGTTCTTC
CASSDSGGNEQFF
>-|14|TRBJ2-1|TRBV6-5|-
TGTGCCACCGGTAGTATGAGCTCCTACAATGAGCAGTTCTTC
CATGSMSSYNEQFF